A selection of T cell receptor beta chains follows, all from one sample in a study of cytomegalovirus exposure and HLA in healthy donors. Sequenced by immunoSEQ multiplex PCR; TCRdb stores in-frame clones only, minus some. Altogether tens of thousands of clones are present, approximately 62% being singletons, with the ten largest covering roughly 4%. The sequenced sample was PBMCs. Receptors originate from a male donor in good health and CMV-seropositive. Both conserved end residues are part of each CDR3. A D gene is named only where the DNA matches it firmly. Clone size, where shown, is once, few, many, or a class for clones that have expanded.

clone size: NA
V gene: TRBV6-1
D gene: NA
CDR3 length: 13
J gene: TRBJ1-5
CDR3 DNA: TGTGCCAGCAGTGAGACAGTTAATCAGCCCCAGCATTTT
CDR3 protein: CASSETVNQPQHF

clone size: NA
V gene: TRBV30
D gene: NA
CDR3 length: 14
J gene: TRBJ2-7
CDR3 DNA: TGTGCCTGGAGTGTCCTCGGGGGGCCGGGGGAGCAGTACTTC
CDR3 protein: CAWSVLGGPGEQYF

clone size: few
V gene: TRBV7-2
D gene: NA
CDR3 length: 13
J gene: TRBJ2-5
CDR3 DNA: TGTGCCAGCAGCCCGGGGTACCAAGAGACCCAGTACTTC
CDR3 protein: CASSPGYQETQYF

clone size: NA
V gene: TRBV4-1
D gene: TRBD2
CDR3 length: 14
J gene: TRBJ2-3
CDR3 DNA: TGCGCCAGCTCCTTAGCGGGGGGTGGGGATACGCAGTATTTT
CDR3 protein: CASSLAGGGDTQYF

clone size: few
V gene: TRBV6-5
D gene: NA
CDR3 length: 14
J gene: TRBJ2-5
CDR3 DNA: TGTGCCAGCAGTTACCGGGGTACCCGAGAGACCCAGTACTTC
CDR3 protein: CASSYRGTRETQYF

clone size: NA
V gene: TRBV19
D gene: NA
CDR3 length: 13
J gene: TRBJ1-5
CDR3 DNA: TGTGCCAGTAGAGGGGTTAGCAATCAGCCCCAGCATTTT
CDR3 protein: CASRGVSNQPQHF

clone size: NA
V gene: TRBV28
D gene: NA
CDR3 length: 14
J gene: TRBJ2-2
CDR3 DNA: TGTGCCAGCAGTCCTGGAGGGCCCACCGGGGAGCTGTTTTTT
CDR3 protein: CASSPGGPTGELFF

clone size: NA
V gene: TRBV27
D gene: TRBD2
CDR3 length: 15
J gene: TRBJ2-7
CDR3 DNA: TGTGCCAGCAGTTCGGGACTAGCGGGGAGTAGGGAGCAGTACTTC
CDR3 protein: CASSSGLAGSREQYF

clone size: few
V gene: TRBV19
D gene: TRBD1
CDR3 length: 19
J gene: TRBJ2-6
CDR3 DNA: TGTGCCAGTAGTGTTCTCCCGGGACAGGGAATCTCTGGGGCCAACGTCCTGACTTTC
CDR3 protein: CASSVLPGQGISGANVLTF

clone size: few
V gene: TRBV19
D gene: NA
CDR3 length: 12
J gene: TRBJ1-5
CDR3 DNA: TGTGCCAGTAGTATAGATCGGGGACCCCAGCATTTT
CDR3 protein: CASSIDRGPQHF

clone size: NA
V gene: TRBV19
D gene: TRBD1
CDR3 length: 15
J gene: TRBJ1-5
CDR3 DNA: TGTGCCAGTAGTATAGGGACAGGGAGCAATCAGCCCCAGCATTTT
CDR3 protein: CASSIGTGSNQPQHF

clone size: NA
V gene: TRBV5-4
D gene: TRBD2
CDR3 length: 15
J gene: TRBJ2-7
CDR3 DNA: TGTGCCAGCAGCCCCGCTAGCGGGGGAGCTTACGAGCAGTACTTC
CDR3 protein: CASSPASGGAYEQYF

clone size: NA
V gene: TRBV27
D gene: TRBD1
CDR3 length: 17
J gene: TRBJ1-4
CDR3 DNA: TGTGCCAGCAGTTTCGGGACAGGGGGCGTTGGTAATGAAAAACTGTTTTTT
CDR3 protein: CASSFGTGGVGNEKLFF

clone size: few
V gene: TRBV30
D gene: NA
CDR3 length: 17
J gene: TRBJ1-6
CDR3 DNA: TGTGCCTCCCGCGGGGGGTCCCTTAGCTCCTATAATTCACCCCTCCACTTT
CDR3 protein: CASRGGSLSSYNSPLHF

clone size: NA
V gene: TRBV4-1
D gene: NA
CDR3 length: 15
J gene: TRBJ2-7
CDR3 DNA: TGCGCCAGCAGCCAAGATCCCGGAGGGGGCAACGAGCAGTACTTC
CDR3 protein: CASSQDPGGGNEQYF

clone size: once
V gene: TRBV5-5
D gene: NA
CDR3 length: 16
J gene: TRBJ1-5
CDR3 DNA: TGTGCCAGCAGCTGGGGGGGGCCGGACAGCAATCAGCCCCAGCATTTT
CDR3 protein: CASSWGGPDSNQPQHF

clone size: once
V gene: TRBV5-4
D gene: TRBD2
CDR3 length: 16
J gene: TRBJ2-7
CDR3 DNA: TGTGCCAGCAGCTTGGTGGGACTAGCGGCCTCCTACGAGCAGTACTTC
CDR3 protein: CASSLVGLAASYEQYF

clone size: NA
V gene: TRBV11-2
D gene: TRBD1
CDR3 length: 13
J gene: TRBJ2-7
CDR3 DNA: TGTGCCAGCAGCTCCAGGGGGACCTACGAGCAGTACTTC
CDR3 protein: CASSSRGTYEQYF

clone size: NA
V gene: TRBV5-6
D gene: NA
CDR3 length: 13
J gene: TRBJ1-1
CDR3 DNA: TGTGCCAGCAGCTTGGCCATGTCGGCTGAAGCTTTCTTT
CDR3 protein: CASSLAMSAEAFF

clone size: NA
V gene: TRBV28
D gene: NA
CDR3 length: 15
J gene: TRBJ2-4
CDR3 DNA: TGTGCCAGCAGGAGGGACACAGGTGGGAAAAACATTCAGTACTTC
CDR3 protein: CASRRDTGGKNIQYF

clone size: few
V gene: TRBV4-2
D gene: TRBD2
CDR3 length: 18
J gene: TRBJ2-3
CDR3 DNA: TGTGCCAGCAGCCAAGAGGGGACTAGCGGGAGACTTACAGATACGCAGTATTTT
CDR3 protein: CASSQEGTSGRLTDTQYF

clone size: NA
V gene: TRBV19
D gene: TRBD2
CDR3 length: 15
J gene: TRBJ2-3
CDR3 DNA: TGTGCCAGTAACCCCGGCCTAGCGGGCACAGATACGCAGTATTTT
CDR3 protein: CASNPGLAGTDTQYF

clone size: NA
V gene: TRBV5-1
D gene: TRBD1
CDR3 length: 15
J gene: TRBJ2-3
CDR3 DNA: TGCGCCAGCAGCTCCGACAGGCTCCCAGGGGGTACGCAGTATTTT
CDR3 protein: CASSSDRLPGGTQYF

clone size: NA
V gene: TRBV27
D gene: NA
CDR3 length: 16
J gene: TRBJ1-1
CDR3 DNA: TGTGCCAGCAGTTCCCCCGGTCGGGGGATGAACACTGAAGCTTTCTTT
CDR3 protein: CASSSPGRGMNTEAFF

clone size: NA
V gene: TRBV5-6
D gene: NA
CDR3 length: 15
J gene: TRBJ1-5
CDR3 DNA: TGTGCCAGCAGCTCCACCGGGGAACTCAATCAGCCCCAGCATTTT
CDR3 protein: CASSSTGELNQPQHF

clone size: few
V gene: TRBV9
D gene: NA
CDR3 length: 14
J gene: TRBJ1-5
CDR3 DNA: TGTGCCAGCAGCGTAGGAGATAGCAATCAGCCCCAGCATTTT
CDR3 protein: CASSVGDSNQPQHF

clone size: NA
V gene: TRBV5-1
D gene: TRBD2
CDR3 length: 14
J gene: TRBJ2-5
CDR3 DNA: TGCGCCAGCAGCCCGCTAGCGGCCCAAGAGACCCAGTACTTC
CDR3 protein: CASSPLAAQETQYF

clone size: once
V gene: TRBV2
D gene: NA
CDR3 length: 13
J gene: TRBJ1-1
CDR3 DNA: TGTGCCAGCAGTGGGGTACAGGGCACTGAAGCTTTCTTT
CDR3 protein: CASSGVQGTEAFF

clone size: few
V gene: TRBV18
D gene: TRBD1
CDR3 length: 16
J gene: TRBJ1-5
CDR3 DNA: TGTGCCAGCTCACCTGGGACAGGGGACCCCAATCAGCCCCAGCATTTT
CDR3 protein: CASSPGTGDPNQPQHF

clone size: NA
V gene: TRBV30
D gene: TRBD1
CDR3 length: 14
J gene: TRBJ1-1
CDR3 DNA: TGTGCCTGGAGGCCGAGACAGGGACGAACTGAAGCTTTCTTT
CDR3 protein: CAWRPRQGRTEAFF

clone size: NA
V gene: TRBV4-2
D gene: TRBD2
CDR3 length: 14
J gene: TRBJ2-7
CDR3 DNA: TGTGCCAGCAGCCCTAGGGGAGGGGCCTACGAGCAGTACTTC
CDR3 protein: CASSPRGGAYEQYF

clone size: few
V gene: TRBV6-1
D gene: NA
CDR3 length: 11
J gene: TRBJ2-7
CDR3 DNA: TGTGCCACGGACAGAGTCTACGAGCAGTACTTC
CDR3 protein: CATDRVYEQYF